This T cell receptor (beta chain) appears in the sequencing data of a study of CD8 T cells in Susac syndrome. The RNA, about 0.45 to 1 ug, was put through reverse transcription using random hexamers. The TCR beta CDR3 was amplified by immunoSEQ multiplex PCR across 54 Vbeta, 13 Jbeta. TCRdb processed the immunoSEQ multiplex PCR reads anew with MiXCR; each CDR3 protein has one entry. Counted here are about 200,000 distinct CDR3 sequences, approximately 93% occurring once; the ten biggest clones make up about 0.1%. TCR beta from blood CD8+ and CD4+ T cells was sequenced. While CD8+ and CD4+ T cells were isolated negatively, TEMRA cells were enriched by FACS. Specimen: CD4+ T cells from PBMCs. This receptor was taken from a human donor in good health.

The CDR3 nucleotides read TGTGCCAGCAGCTTAGAGGGTGACGAGCAGTACGTC. As protein: CASSLEGDEQYV. V and J are TRBV7-9 and TRBJ2-7; D is uncertain. The length of the CDR3 is 12 residues. Trimming left V 1 base short and J 5 bases short, with 6 bases between. Germline V gives CDR1 SEHNR, CDR2 FQNEAQ (reference sequence).